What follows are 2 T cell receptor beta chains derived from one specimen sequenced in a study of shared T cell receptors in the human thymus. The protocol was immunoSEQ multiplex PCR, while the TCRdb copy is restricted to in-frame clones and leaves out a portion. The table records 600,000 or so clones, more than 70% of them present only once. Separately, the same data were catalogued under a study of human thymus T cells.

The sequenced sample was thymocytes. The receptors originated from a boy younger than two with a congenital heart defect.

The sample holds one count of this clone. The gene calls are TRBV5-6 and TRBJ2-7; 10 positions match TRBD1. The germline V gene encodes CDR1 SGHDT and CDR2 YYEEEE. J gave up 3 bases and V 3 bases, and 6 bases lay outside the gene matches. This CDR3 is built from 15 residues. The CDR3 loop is CASSSETGGIYEQYF. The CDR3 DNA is TGTGCCAGCAGCTCCGAGACAGGGGGCATCTACGAGCAGTACTTC.

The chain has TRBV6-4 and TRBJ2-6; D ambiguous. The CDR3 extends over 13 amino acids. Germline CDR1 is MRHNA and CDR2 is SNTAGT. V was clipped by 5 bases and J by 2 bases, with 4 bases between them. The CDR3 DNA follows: TGTGCCAGCAGTCCCACTGGGGCCAACGTCCTGACTTTC. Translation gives CASSPTGANVLTF.